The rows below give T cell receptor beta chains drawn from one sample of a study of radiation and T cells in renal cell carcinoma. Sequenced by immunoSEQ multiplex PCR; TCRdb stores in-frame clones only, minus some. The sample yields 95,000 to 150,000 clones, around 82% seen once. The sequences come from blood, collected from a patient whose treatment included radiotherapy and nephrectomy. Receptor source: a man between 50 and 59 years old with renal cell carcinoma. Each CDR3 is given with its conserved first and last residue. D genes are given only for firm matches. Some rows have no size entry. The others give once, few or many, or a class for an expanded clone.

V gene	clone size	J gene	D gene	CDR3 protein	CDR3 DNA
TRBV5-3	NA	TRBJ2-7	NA	CARSLVLGAHEQYF	TGTGCCAGAAGCTTGGTTTTGGGGGCCCACGAGCAGTACTTC
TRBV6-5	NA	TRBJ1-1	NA	CAAFKANPYEAFF	TGTGCCGCGTTTAAGGCTAACCCCTATGAAGCTTTCTTT
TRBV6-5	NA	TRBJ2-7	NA	CASTTGTKYYEQYF	TGTGCCAGCACCACCGGGACAAAATACTACGAGCAGTACTTC
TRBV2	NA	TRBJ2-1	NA	CASSDQGISYNEQFF	TGTGCCAGCAGTGACCAGGGGATCTCCTACAATGAGCAGTTCTTC
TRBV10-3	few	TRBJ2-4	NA	CAISDSGPGNIQYF	TGTGCCATCAGTGACTCGGGACCGGGAAACATTCAGTACTTC
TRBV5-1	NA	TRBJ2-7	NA	CASSLVSGYEQYF	TGCGCCAGCAGCTTGGTATCGGGGTACGAGCAGTACTTC
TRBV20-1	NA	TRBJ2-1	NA	CSASDNSEQFF	TGCAGTGCTAGCGATAACAGTGAGCAGTTCTTC
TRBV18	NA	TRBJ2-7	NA	CASSGSQGGENEQYF	TGTGCCAGCTCCGGTAGCCAAGGGGGGGAAAACGAGCAGTACTTC
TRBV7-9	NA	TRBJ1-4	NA	CASSLVGNNEKLFF	TGTGCCAGCAGCTTAGTAGGGAATAATGAAAAACTGTTTTTT
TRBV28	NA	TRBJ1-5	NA	CASATSWGGEPQHF	TGTGCCAGCGCCACCTCATGGGGGGGAGAGCCCCAGCATTTT
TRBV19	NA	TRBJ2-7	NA	CASSIDTEPFYEQYF	TGTGCCAGTAGTATAGATACGGAGCCCTTTTACGAGCAGTACTTC
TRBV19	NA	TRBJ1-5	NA	CASTSMDTYQPQHF	TGTGCCAGTACAAGTATGGACACCTATCAGCCCCAGCATTTT
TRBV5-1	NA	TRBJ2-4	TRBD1	CASSVSQGAKNIQYF	TGCGCCAGCAGCGTCTCACAGGGGGCCAAAAACATTCAGTACTTC
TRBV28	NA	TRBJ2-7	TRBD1	CASTDPGQGYEQYF	TGTGCCAGCACCGACCCTGGACAGGGCTACGAGCAGTACTTC
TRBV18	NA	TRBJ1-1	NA	CASSPPGSQRNTEAFF	TGTGCCAGCTCACCACCAGGATCACAGCGGAACACTGAAGCTTTCTTT
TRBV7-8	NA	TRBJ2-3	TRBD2	CASSLSASGRVTDTQYF	TGTGCCAGCAGCTTATCAGCTAGCGGGAGGGTCACAGATACGCAGTATTTT
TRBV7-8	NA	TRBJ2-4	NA	CASSLAARPPRVAKNIQYF	TGTGCCAGCAGCTTAGCAGCCCGACCTCCCCGGGTGGCCAAAAACATTCAGTACTTC
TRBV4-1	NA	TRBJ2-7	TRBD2	CASSQDPRGGRYEQYF	TGCGCCAGCAGCCAAGATCCGCGGGGGGGCCGGTACGAGCAGTACTTC
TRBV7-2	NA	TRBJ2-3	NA	CASSLDSTDTQYF	TGTGCCAGCAGCTTGGACAGCACAGATACGCAGTATTTT
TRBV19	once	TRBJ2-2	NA	CASLFGQNTGELFF	TGTGCCAGTTTGTTTGGTCAGAACACCGGGGAGCTGTTTTTT
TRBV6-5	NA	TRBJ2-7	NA	CASSYSRGYEQYF	TGTGCCAGCAGTTACTCGCGGGGCTACGAGCAGTACTTC
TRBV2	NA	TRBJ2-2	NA	CASNFILGGELFF	TGTGCCAGCAATTTTATCCTAGGGGGGGAGCTGTTTTTT
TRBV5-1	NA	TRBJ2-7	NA	CASSLAGGASYEQYF	TGCGCCAGCAGCTTGGCGGGGGGCGCTTCCTACGAGCAGTACTTC
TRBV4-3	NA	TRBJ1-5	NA	CASSQGIGQPQHF	TGCGCCAGCAGCCAGGGTATAGGTCAGCCCCAGCATTTT
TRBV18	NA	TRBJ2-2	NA	CASSPRTGANPGELFF	TGTGCCAGCTCACCAAGAACGGGGGCTAATCCCGGGGAGCTGTTTTTT
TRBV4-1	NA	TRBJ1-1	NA	CASSQQEFDTEAFF	TGCGCCAGCAGCCAACAGGAGTTTGACACTGAAGCTTTCTTT
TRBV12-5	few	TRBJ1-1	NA	CASGIDTHTEAFF	TGTGCTAGTGGGATCGACACCCACACTGAAGCTTTCTTT
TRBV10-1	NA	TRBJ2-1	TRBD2	CASSSDTSGTYNEQFF	TGCGCCAGCTCCTCCGATACTAGCGGGACCTACAATGAGCAGTTCTTC
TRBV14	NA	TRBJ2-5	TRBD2	CASSHSNQRGWGETQYF	TGTGCCAGCAGCCATAGTAACCAGCGGGGATGGGGTGAGACCCAGTACTTC
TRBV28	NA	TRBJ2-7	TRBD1	CASSLPGQGAVPYF	TGTGCCAGCAGTCTTCCGGGACAGGGGGCAGTACCGTACTTC
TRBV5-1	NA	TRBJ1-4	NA	CASSLVGSNEKLFF	TGCGCCAGCAGCTTGGTCGGGTCGAATGAAAAACTGTTTTTT
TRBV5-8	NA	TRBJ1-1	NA	CASSLEAGEAFF	TGTGCCAGCAGCTTGGAAGCAGGAGAAGCTTTCTTT
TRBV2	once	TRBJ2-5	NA	CASSEDRVETQYF	TGTGCCAGCAGTGAAGACAGGGTTGAGACCCAGTACTTC
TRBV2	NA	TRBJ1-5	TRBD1	CASSRGQESSQPQHF	TGTGCCAGCAGCCGAGGACAGGAGAGTAGTCAGCCCCAGCATTTT
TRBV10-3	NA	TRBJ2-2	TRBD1	CAISDSRQGSTGELFF	TGTGCCATCAGTGATTCGAGACAGGGGAGCACCGGGGAGCTGTTTTTT
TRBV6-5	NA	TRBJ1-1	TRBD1	CASTPTGGSAFF	TGTGCCAGCACGCCTACAGGGGGCAGCGCTTTCTTT
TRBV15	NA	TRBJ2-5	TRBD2	CATSRESRTSGNQETQYF	TGTGCCACCAGCAGAGAGTCACGGACTAGCGGGAACCAAGAGACCCAGTACTTC
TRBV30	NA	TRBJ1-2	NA	CAWSRQGLYTF	TGTGCCTGGAGTAGGCAGGGACTCTACACCTTC
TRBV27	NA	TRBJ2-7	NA	CASSFVPGFVHEQYF	TGTGCCAGCAGTTTTGTTCCGGGGTTCGTCCACGAGCAGTACTTC
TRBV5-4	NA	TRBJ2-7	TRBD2	CASSSGTTISYEQYF	TGTGCCAGCAGCTCCGGGACTACTATCTCCTACGAGCAGTACTTC
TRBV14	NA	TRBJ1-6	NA	CASSQQTGSSSYNSPLHF	TGTGCCAGCAGCCAGCAAACAGGATCGAGCTCCTATAATTCACCCCTCCACTTT
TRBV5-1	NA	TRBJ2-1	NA	CASSLGQLNNEQFF	TGCGCCAGCAGCCTCGGACAGCTGAACAATGAGCAGTTCTTC
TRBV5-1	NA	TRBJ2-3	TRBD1	CASSPGTGVADTQYF	TGCGCCAGCAGCCCGGGGACAGGGGTTGCGGATACGCAGTATTTT
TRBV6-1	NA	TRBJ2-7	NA	CASSDSTGSVYEQYF	TGTGCCAGCAGTGATTCTACCGGGTCCGTCTACGAGCAGTACTTC
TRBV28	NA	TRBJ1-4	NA	CASSFSPRRLFF	TGTGCCAGCAGTTTTTCCCCCCGCAGACTGTTTTTT
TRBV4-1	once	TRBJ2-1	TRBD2	CASSQVGGSGGNEQFF	TGCGCCAGCAGCCAAGTGGGCGGGAGCGGGGGCAATGAGCAGTTCTTC
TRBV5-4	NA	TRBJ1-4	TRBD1	CASSLPTGGGQEKLFF	TGTGCCAGCAGCTTACCGACAGGGGGAGGTCAAGAAAAACTGTTTTTT
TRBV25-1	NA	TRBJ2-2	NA	CASRSRATDTGELFF	TGTGCCAGCAGGTCCAGGGCGACGGACACCGGGGAGCTGTTTTTT
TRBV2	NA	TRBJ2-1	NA	CASSEQADEQFF	TGTGCCAGCAGTGAACAAGCGGATGAGCAGTTCTTC
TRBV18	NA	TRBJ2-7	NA	CASAQSGAYEQYF	TGTGCCAGCGCACAATCCGGGGCCTACGAGCAGTACTTC
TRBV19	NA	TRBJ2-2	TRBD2	CASSTGTRDTNTGELFF	TGTGCCAGTAGTACCGGGACTAGAGATACGAACACCGGGGAGCTGTTTTTT
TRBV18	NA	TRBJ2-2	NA	CASSPPPGNTGELFF	TGTGCCAGCTCACCACCGCCAGGGAACACCGGGGAGCTGTTTTTT
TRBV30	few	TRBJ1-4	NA	CAWRGPGRGEKLFF	TGTGCCTGGAGAGGACCGGGACGTGGTGAAAAACTGTTTTTT
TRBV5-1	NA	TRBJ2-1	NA	CASSLAPRRDNEQFF	TGCGCCAGCAGCTTGGCGCCTCGCAGGGACAATGAGCAGTTCTTC